The 10 T cell receptor beta chains presented below share a single source sample, sequenced in a study of T cells in women clearing cervical HPV infection. Clones were sequenced by immunoSEQ multiplex PCR, and TCRdb holds only the in-frame ones, with some missing. The sample table includes under 45,000 clones. The sequencing input was blood buffy coat. The receptor set was obtained from a woman between 18 and 70 years old with a cervical HPV16 infection that either progressed to CIN3+ or cleared (not recorded which).

About this clone itself: The read is 3 residues too short to cover the CDR3 end, so that end is filled in from the germline J gene. The V gene is TRBV2, the J gene TRBJ1-6, with a tentative D call TRBD1 (5 bases). CDR1 is SNHLY, CDR2 FYNNEI, per germline. V shed 4 bases and J shed 0 bases, with 13 bases lying between them. The CDR3 covers 17 residues. The CDR3 protein is CASSVVGGSSYNSPLHF. The sequenced part of the CDR3 DNA is TGTGCCAGCAGTGTTGTCGGGGGAAGCTCCTATAATTCACCC.

Comment on this clone: The read halts 3 residues ahead of the CDR3 end, with the missing end drawn from the germline J gene. The chain couples TRBV5-1 to TRBJ1-6, with 9 bases fitting TRBD1. V was clipped by 4 bases and J by 6 bases; unmatched bases: 2. The CDR3 consists of 14 residues. Germline CDR1 reads SGHRS; CDR2 reads YFSETQ. The CDR3 is CASSEGQGNSPLHF. Incomplete CDR3 DNA: TGCGCCAGCAGCGAGGGACAGGGTAATTCACCC. The full variable domain, with the rest looked up from reference TRBV5-1 and TRBJ1-6, is KAGVTQTPRYLIKTRGQQVTLSCSPISGHRSVSWYQQTPGQGLQFLFEYFSETQRNKGNFPGRFSGRQFSNSRSEMNVSTLELGDSALYLCASSEGQGNSPLHFGNGTRLTVT.

Here the CDR3 reads CASSIGTGGPGADTQYF. The CDR3 DNA, read in part, is TGTGCCAGTAGTATCGGGACGGGGGGGCCTGGGGCAGATACG. This chain joins TRBV19 and TRBJ2-3, with 8 bases matching TRBD2. Coverage ceases 3 residues before the CDR3 finishes, and the germline J gene fills in the end. V lost 3 bases and J lost 4; bases outside the gene matches: 12. CDR1 is LNHDA, CDR2 SQIVND, per germline (reference sequence). The CDR3 is made up of 17 amino acids.

About this clone itself: The read falls 3 residues short of the CDR3 end, and the missing part is taken from the germline J gene. This chain links TRBV5-6 with TRBJ1-2; weak D call: TRBD1 (6 bases). The length of the CDR3 is 15 residues. CDR1 SGHDT and CDR2 YYEEEE come from the germline V gene. With 0 bases removed from V and 5 bases from J, the gap between germline ends came to 14 bases. CDR3 residues: CASSLAGGRFYGYTF. The part of the CDR3 DNA that was read is TGTGCCAGCAGCTTGGCGGGGGGGCGCTTTTATGGC. Complete variable domain (other parts from reference TRBV5-6 and TRBJ1-2): DAGVTQSPTHLIKTRGQQVTLRCSPKSGHDTVSWYQQALGQGPQFIFQYYEEEERQRGNFPDRFSGHQFPNYSSELNVNALLLGDSALYLCASSLAGGRFYGYTFGSGTRLTVV.

As concerns this clone: The CDR3 end is not reached by the read, which stops 3 residues before it; the germline J gene fills it in. The J gene is TRBJ1-5, the V gene TRBV7-9; 9 nucleotides line up with TRBD1. The J segment lost 7 bases and the V segment lost 4 bases, leaving 5 bases of the junction unmatched. This CDR3 has 14 residues. CDR1 is SEHNR and CDR2 is FQNEAQ in the germline V gene (reference sequence). The CDR3 here is CASSSPGQGQPQHF. The covered CDR3 bases are TGTGCCAGCAGCTCCCCGGGACAGGGCCAGCCC.

Remarks on this clone: The CDR3 end falls 3 residues outside the read, so it is completed with the germline J gene. The chain is built from TRBV7-2 and TRBJ2-4; 7 nucleotides match TRBD1. The CDR3 is made up of 15 amino acids. Germline CDR1 SGHTA, CDR2 FQGNSA. The CDR3 bases that were read are TGTGCCAGCAGCTTAAGAGGGGGCAAGGGAGAGACT. Amino acids: CASSLRGGKGET. The full CDR3 reads CASSLRGGKGETQYF.

Concerning this clone itself: The CDR3 end is not reached by the read, which stops 3 residues before it; the germline J gene fills it in. The chain couples TRBV7-2 to TRBJ1-2, with TRBD1 identical over 7 bases. With V trimmed by 8 bases and J by 3 bases, 12 bases remained unmatched. CDR3 length: 15 residues. Germline values: CDR1 SGHTA, CDR2 FQGNSA. The CDR3 bases that were read are TGTGCCAGCCGTCCAGGGGGTATTTTAGACTATGGC. Translating it yields CASRPGGILDYG. The entire CDR3 sequence reads CASRPGGILDYGYTF.

To note about this clone: The read is 3 residues too short to cover the CDR3 end, so that end is filled in from the germline J gene. The V and J genes are TRBV20-1 and TRBJ1-5, with TRBD1 identical over 7 bases. Germline CDR1 is DFQATT and CDR2 is SNEGSKA (reference sequence). The junction had 8 bases not matched to a gene; V was cut back by 6 bases and J by 6 bases. The CDR3 spans 13 residues. This chain's CDR3 is CSAQSEGAQPQHF. CDR3 bases read: TGCAGTGCCCAGTCGGAGGGGGCTCAGCCC.

With regard to this clone: The read halts 3 residues ahead of the CDR3 end, with the missing end drawn from the germline J gene. V is TRBV7-2 and J is TRBJ2-5; D perhaps matches TRBD1 (6 bases). The CDR3 is made up of 13 amino acids. Trimming took off 5 bases at V and 5 bases at J, with 12 bases between the two ends. CDR1 is SGHTA and CDR2 is FQGNSA in the germline V gene. The chain's CDR3 is CASSVHREETQYF. The sequenced CDR3 bases are TGTGCCAGCAGCGTCCACAGGGAGGAGACC.

A remark on this clone: Sequencing ends 3 residues short of the CDR3 end; the germline J gene provides the rest. The chain recombines TRBV11-3 with TRBJ1-1, with TRBD1 identical over 8 bases. J lost 7 bases, V lost 3 bases, and 4 bases had no gene match. This CDR3 spans 13 amino acids. Germline V CDR1 and CDR2: SGHNT, YENEEA. CDR3: CASSFDRGGEAFF. The DNA read from the CDR3 is TGTGCCAGCAGCTTTGACAGGGGAGGTGAA.